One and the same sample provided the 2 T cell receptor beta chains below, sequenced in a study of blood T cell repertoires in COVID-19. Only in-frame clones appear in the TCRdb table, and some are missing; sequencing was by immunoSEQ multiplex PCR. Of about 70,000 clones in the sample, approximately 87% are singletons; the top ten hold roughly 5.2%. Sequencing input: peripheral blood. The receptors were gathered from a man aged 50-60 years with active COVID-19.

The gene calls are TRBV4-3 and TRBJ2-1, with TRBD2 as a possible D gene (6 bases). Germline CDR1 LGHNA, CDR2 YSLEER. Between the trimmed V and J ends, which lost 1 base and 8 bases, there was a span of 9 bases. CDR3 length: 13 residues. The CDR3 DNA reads TGCGCCAGCAGCCAAGTCGGAGGGTATGAGCAGTTCTTC. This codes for CASSQVGGYEQFF.

Here the CDR3 DNA reads TGCGCCAGCAGCCAGGGCAGGACAGCCCACGAGCAGTACTTC. It encodes CASSQGRTAHEQYF. The chain employs TRBV4-3 and TRBJ2-7; the D gene is possibly TRBD1 (6 bases). The CDR3 length is 14 residues. CDR1 LGHNA and CDR2 YSLEER come from the germline V gene. Trimming stripped 3 bases from V and 5 bases from J, with 14 bases between.